A single sample is the source of the 16 T cell receptor beta chains below, sequenced in a study of cytotoxic CD8 clonotypes in ibrutinib-treated CLL. The table came from immunoSEQ multiplex PCR; TCRdb's copy has only in-frame clones and leaves some out. The sample lists 70,000 to 80,000 clones, 80% occurring once. This specimen was PBMCs, taken at disease progression, from a patient treated with ibrutinib. The receptors were sampled from a human donor with chronic lymphocytic leukemia.

The chain recombines TRBV5-1 with TRBJ2-7; D gene uncertain. The CDR3 has 13 amino acids. Germline assignment: CDR1 SGHRS and CDR2 YFSETQ. V was shortened by 0 bases and J by 3 bases, with 7 bases between the two germline ends. The DNA for the CDR3 is TGCGCCAGCAGCTTGGGTAGGGACTACGAGCAGTACTTC. It translates to CASSLGRDYEQYF.

This clone was seen once. CDR3 residues: CASSVNQEGRAEQYF. Here the CDR3 DNA reads TGTGCCAGCAGCGTAAATCAGGAGGGCCGCGCCGAGCAGTACTTC. V and J are TRBV9 and TRBJ2-7; possible D gene TRBD2, 6 bases. Trimming took 1 base from V and 6 from J, leaving 17 bases between them. The CDR3 is 15 amino acids. The germline CDR1 and CDR2 sequences are SGDLS and YYNGEE.

This clone was found once. V gene TRBV6-6 combines with J gene TRBJ1-1; D gene ambiguous. CDR1 and CDR2 (germline): MNHNY, SVGAGI (reference sequence). Trimming took 0 bases from V and 1 from J, leaving 9 bases between them. This CDR3 is built from 15 residues. Written as DNA, the CDR3 is TGTGCCAGCAGTTACTCTGGACGGACGAACACTGAAGCTTTCTTT. Amino acid sequence: CASSYSGRTNTEAFF.

This chain links TRBV7-9 with TRBJ1-1; 8 positions match TRBD1. The junction had 5 bases not matched to a gene; V was cut back by 6 bases and J by 2 bases. The germline CDR1 and CDR2 sequences are SEHNR and FQNEAQ (reference sequence). The length of the CDR3 is 14 residues. In nucleotides, the CDR3 is TGTGCCAGCAGGGTCCAGGGGGCCAACACTGAAGCTTTCTTT. Translation gives CASRVQGANTEAFF.

This chain links TRBV6-6 with TRBJ1-3; D not resolved. This CDR3 has 15 residues. The V end was cut by 4 bases, the J end by 9 bases, with 19 bases between. Germline loops: CDR1 MNHNY, CDR2 SVGAGI (reference sequence). DNA for the CDR3: TGTGCCAGCAGTTCTTTCGATGTCTTCGGCGGCACCATATATTTT. This sequence encodes CASSSFDVFGGTIYF.

The V call is TRBV5-8, the J call TRBJ2-2; no clear D gene. Germline values: CDR1 SGHTS, CDR2 YDEGEE. The germline V and J ends were trimmed by 2 bases and 7 bases, with 6 bases remaining between them. CDR3 size: 12 residues. CDR3: CASSFFNGELFF. The CDR3 nucleotides are TGTGCCAGCAGCTTTTTTAACGGGGAGCTGTTTTTT.

This chain uses TRBV6-6 with TRBJ1-2; 8 bases line up with TRBD1. This CDR3 is built from 15 residues. V shed 2 bases, J shed 2 bases, and the junction held 4 bases outside the gene matches. Germline assignment: CDR1 MNHNY and CDR2 SVGAGI (reference sequence). DNA of the CDR3: TGTGCCAGCAGTTACGGCAGGGGGCGAAACTATGGCTACACCTTC. The encoded protein is CASSYGRGRNYGYTF.

The rearrangement links TRBV28 to TRBJ2-1; 10 bases align to TRBD2. There are 15 residues in the CDR3. CDR1 and CDR2 from the germline V gene are MDHEN and SYDVKM. J gave up 2 bases and V 6 bases, and 4 bases lay outside the gene matches. CDR3 sequence reads: CASRRTSGPYNEQFF. The CDR3 coding sequence is TGTGCCAGCAGGAGGACTAGCGGCCCCTACAATGAGCAGTTCTTC.

The rearrangement links TRBV4-1 to TRBJ1-1; D is ambiguous. The CDR3 is made up of 13 amino acids. V lost 0 bases and J 10 bases, leaving 12 bases between the germline ends. CDR1 and CDR2 from the germline V gene are MGHRA and YSYEKL. The CDR3 loop is CASSQDLGFGAFF. The CDR3 region has the DNA TGCGCCAGCAGCCAAGATTTGGGGTTTGGAGCTTTCTTT.

The chain links TRBV10-2 to TRBJ2-7, with D perhaps TRBD1 (5 bases). CDR3 size: 13 residues. CDR1 is WSHSY and CDR2 is SAAADI in the germline V gene. Trimming took off 5 bases at V and 9 bases at J, with 17 bases between the two ends. The CDR3 protein is CASSTMHGQLQYF. CDR3 DNA sequence: TGCGCCAGCAGTACGATGCATGGACAATTGCAGTACTTC.

V gene TRBV18 combines with J gene TRBJ2-2; D gene uncertain. Trimming shortened V by 3 bases and J by 5 bases, and 22 bases separated the two germline ends. This CDR3 has 18 amino acids. Germline V gene data show CDR1 as KGHSH and CDR2 as LQKENI. The CDR3 DNA reads as TGTGCCAGCTCACCCATGTCCTGGGCACAAAGGTTAACCGGGGAGCTGTTTTTT. Its protein is CASSPMSWAQRLTGELFF. The full variable domain, rest sourced from reference TRBV18 and TRBJ2-2, is NAGVMQNPRHLVRRRGQEARLRCSPMKGHSHVYWYRQLPEEGLKFMVYLQKENIIDESGMPKERFSAEFPKEGPSILRIQQVVRGDSAAYFCASSPMSWAQRLTGELFFGEGSRLTVL.

This chain's CDR3 is CASSLAGLAGGNEQFF. The CDR3 nucleotides are TGTGCCAGCAGCTTAGCGGGGCTAGCGGGAGGGAATGAGCAGTTCTTC. The rearrangement links TRBV7-8 to TRBJ2-1; 12 positions match TRBD2. There are 16 residues in the CDR3. With V trimmed by 0 bases and J by 7 bases, 4 bases remained unmatched. The germline gives CDR1 SGHVS, CDR2 FQNEAQ.

The chain links TRBV7-9 to TRBJ2-5, with D tentatively TRBD2 (6 bases). CDR1 and CDR2 (germline): SEHNR, FQNEAQ (reference sequence). The CDR3 spans 14 residues. The V gene lost 5 bases and the J gene lost 2 bases, with 12 bases spanning the gap. CDR3 residues: CASSQRDFQETQYF. CDR3 coding DNA: TGTGCCAGCAGCCAGAGGGACTTTCAAGAGACCCAGTACTTC.

J is TRBJ2-1 and V is TRBV7-9; D gene ambiguous. V shed 1 base and J shed 5 bases, with 9 bases lying between them. The CDR3 sequence is 14 residues long. Germline V CDR1 and CDR2: SEHNR, FQNEAQ (reference sequence). Here the CDR3 DNA reads TGTGCCAGCAGCTTAGGCTATACGAACAATGAGCAGTTCTTC. It translates to CASSLGYTNNEQFF.

The rearrangement uses TRBV6-1 and TRBJ2-4; the D gene is possibly TRBD2 (6 bases). In germline, CDR1 is MNHNS, CDR2 SASEGT. V gave up 0 bases and J gave up 6 bases, with 9 bases separating them. There are 14 residues in the CDR3. CDR3 coding DNA: TGTGCCAGCAGTGAAGCTTCGGAGGGAAACATTCAGTACTTC. It is translated as CASSEASEGNIQYF.

The CDR3 region is CASSQKDEGAYEQYF. The CDR3 DNA reads TGCGCCAGCAGCCAGAAAGACGAGGGGGCCTACGAGCAGTACTTC. J is TRBJ2-7 and V is TRBV4-1, with a possible D match to TRBD1 (6 bases). Trimming removed 3 bases at V and 2 bases at J, with 14 bases between. The CDR3 is made up of 15 amino acids. The germline CDR1 and CDR2 sequences are MGHRA and YSYEKL.